This TCR beta chain is from a study of a mutant IDH1 vaccine in newly diagnosed glioma. Documented time point: week 11, during vaccination. Each dose of the vaccine consisted of 300 ug of mutant IDH1 20-mer peptide, with topical imiquimod. Note on this clone: Its specificity is not known.

Profiling relied on immunoSEQ multiplex PCR, and the TCRdb table lists in-frame clones only, not all of them. The table lists 120,000 or so clones, around three quarters of them singletons. The CDR3 consists of 15 residues. The material was PBMCs, obtained from a glioma patient whose treatment included an IDH1 peptide vaccine. The clonotype was recovered from a middle-aged man with glioma. V gene TRBV21-1 combines with J gene TRBJ1-1. TRBV21-1 is designated a pseudogene. For the CDR3, the DNA is TGTGCCAGCAGCAAAGCCGGCGGGGGAGGTGAGGAAGCTTTCTTT. Translated: CASSKAGGGGEEAFF.